The clone carrying this T cell receptor beta chain was seen a single time. V lost 6 bases and J lost 3, with 3 bases in between. The CDR3 extends over 11 amino acids. CDR1 is MNHEY, CDR2 SMNVEV, per germline (reference sequence). This entry belongs to a study of T cells after somatic rescue of genetic block. Measured with immunoSEQ multiplex PCR; TCRdb has only the in-frame clones, and not every one. The data contain some 9,200 clones, around 70% of them singletons. The TCR was taken from a boy between 5 and 17 years old. The chain links TRBV27 to TRBJ2-1; D call uncertain. Sequencing input: peripheral blood mononuclear cells (PBMCs). CDR3: CASRVYNEQFF. The CDR3 nucleotides are TGTGCCAGCAGGGTCTACAATGAGCAGTTCTTC.